A selection of T cell receptor beta chains follows, all from one sample in a study of T cell repertoires in cytomegalovirus infection. TCRdb re-analysed the reads in MiXCR, keeping a single row per CDR3 protein. The table has more than 650,000 distinct CDR3 sequences, 35% to 45% seen once. The source material was PBMCs. These receptors were collected from a human donor in good health (CMV status not recorded). Some clones in this sample may be carry-over from other donors' samples. Both conserved end residues are part of each CDR3. A D gene is named only where the DNA matches it firmly. Part of the rows lack a size; the others show once, few, many or a class for expanded clones.

V: TRBV20-1; J: TRBJ1-2; D: TRBD1; size: NA; DNA: TGCAGTGGGACAGGGGACGGGTATGGCTACACCTTC; CDR3: CSGTGDGYGYTF
V: TRBV5-4; J: TRBJ2-7; D: NA; size: NA; DNA: TGTGCCAGCAGCCAGGGGGGTTCCTCCTACGAGCAGTACTTC; CDR3: CASSQGGSSYEQYF
V: TRBV4-3; J: TRBJ1-4; D: TRBD1; size: NA; DNA: TGCGCCAGCAGCCAAGAGGGCGGGACAGTTGAAAAACTGTTTTTT; CDR3: CASSQEGGTVEKLFF
V: TRBV2; J: TRBJ1-5; D: NA; size: NA; DNA: TGTGCCAGCAGAGAGGACCTCAGGAATCAGCCCCAGCATTTT; CDR3: CASREDLRNQPQHF
V: TRBV7-9; J: TRBJ1-4; D: NA; size: NA; DNA: TGTGCCAGCAGCTCGACTGTGAGGGGTGAAAAACTGTTTTTT; CDR3: CASSSTVRGEKLFF
V: TRBV12-3/TRBV12-4; J: TRBJ1-1; D: NA; size: few; DNA: TGTGCCAGCAGTTTTGGGGGAGGGGGAGCTTTCTTT; CDR3: CASSFGGGGAFF
V: TRBV7-2; J: TRBJ2-2; D: NA; size: few; DNA: TGTGCCAGCAGCTTAAGTCGGGGGCTAGGCACCGGGGAGCTGTTTTTT; CDR3: CASSLSRGLGTGELFF
V: TRBV27; J: TRBJ1-2; D: NA; size: NA; DNA: TGTGCCAGCAGTTTAAGTTCCGTGAATGGCTACACCTTC; CDR3: CASSLSSVNGYTF
V: TRBV7-8; J: TRBJ1-5; D: TRBD1; size: NA; DNA: TGTGCCAGCAGCCGGGGACAGCATAGCAATCAGCCCCAGCATTTT; CDR3: CASSRGQHSNQPQHF
V: TRBV6-2/TRBV6-3; J: TRBJ2-2; D: TRBD1; size: few; DNA: TGTGCCAGCAGTTATGGACAGGGCTCAAACACCGGGGAGCTGTTTTTT; CDR3: CASSYGQGSNTGELFF
V: TRBV10-3; J: TRBJ1-1; D: NA; size: NA; DNA: TGTGCCATCAGAAAGGGGACGGAGAACACTGAAGCTTTCTTT; CDR3: CAIRKGTENTEAFF
V: TRBV27; J: TRBJ2-3; D: NA; size: NA; DNA: TGTGCCAGCAGTTTCCAGCGGTCGGTCGGGGGTGGCACAGATACGCAGTATTTT; CDR3: CASSFQRSVGGGTDTQYF
V: TRBV11-2; J: TRBJ2-1; D: NA; size: NA; DNA: TGTGCCAGCAGCTTAGTGGGGGTCGGCTCAGTCTATGAGCAGTTCTTC; CDR3: CASSLVGVGSVYEQFF
V: TRBV4-1; J: TRBJ2-3; D: TRBD2; size: NA; DNA: TGCGCCAGCAGCTCGCCAGCGGGGGGAGGTGGCACAGATACGCAGTATTTT; CDR3: CASSSPAGGGGTDTQYF
V: TRBV28; J: TRBJ2-5; D: TRBD2; size: NA; DNA: TGTGCCAGCAGTTTTTTCAGCGGGGGGACCCAGTACTTC; CDR3: CASSFFSGGTQYF
V: TRBV6-1; J: TRBJ2-1; D: NA; size: NA; DNA: TGTGCCAGCAGTGAAGTCCCCATACGCAATGAGCAGTTCTTC; CDR3: CASSEVPIRNEQFF
V: TRBV7-9; J: TRBJ2-1; D: NA; size: NA; DNA: TGTGCCAATCCATCCTCAGACGCTCAAATCTCCTACAATGAGCAGTTCTTC; CDR3: CANPSSDAQISYNEQFF
V: TRBV10-3; J: TRBJ1-2; D: NA; size: NA; DNA: TGTGCCATCAGTGAGTCAGGGACTGGCTACACCTTC; CDR3: CAISESGTGYTF
V: TRBV27; J: TRBJ1-6; D: NA; size: many; DNA: TGTGCCAGCAGTTTAGCCAGCTCCTATAATTCACCCCTCCACTTT; CDR3: CASSLASSYNSPLHF
V: TRBV7-3; J: TRBJ2-5; D: NA; size: few; DNA: TGTGCCAGCAGCTTATCGTCAGGGCGACAAGAGACCCAGTACTTC; CDR3: CASSLSSGRQETQYF
V: TRBV7-7; J: TRBJ2-3; D: TRBD1; size: few; DNA: TGTGCTAGCAGCTTCAGGACAGGGGTAGGGTATACGCAGTATTTT; CDR3: CASSFRTGVGYTQYF
V: TRBV7-2; J: TRBJ2-3; D: NA; size: NA; DNA: TGTGCCAGCGCGAGGAGGGGGCTGGCAGATACGCAGTATTTT; CDR3: CASARRGLADTQYF
V: TRBV12-3/TRBV12-4; J: TRBJ2-2; D: NA; size: NA; DNA: TGTGCCAGCACCCCGTTTTATGGCTCGAACACCGGGGAGCTGTTTTTT; CDR3: CASTPFYGSNTGELFF
V: TRBV27; J: TRBJ2-7; D: NA; size: NA; DNA: TGTGCCAGCAGTTTGACCGGCGGAGCCTATGTAGTCTACGAGCAGTACTTC; CDR3: CASSLTGGAYVVYEQYF
V: TRBV15; J: TRBJ2-1; D: NA; size: NA; DNA: TGTGCCACCAGCAGAGAGAACGGAGATGAGCAGTTCTTC; CDR3: CATSRENGDEQFF
V: TRBV12-3/TRBV12-4; J: TRBJ1-2; D: NA; size: NA; DNA: TGTGCCAGCAGCACGCAGGGATTTATAGGGGGCTACACCTTC; CDR3: CASSTQGFIGGYTF
V: TRBV5-1; J: TRBJ1-2; D: NA; size: few; DNA: TGCGCCAGCAGCCCAGACCAGGGAATCAGCCATGGCTACACCTTC; CDR3: CASSPDQGISHGYTF
V: TRBV9; J: TRBJ1-1; D: TRBD1; size: NA; DNA: TGTGCCAGCAGCGTAGTCCCAGGGGGATCCACTGAAGCTTTCTTT; CDR3: CASSVVPGGSTEAFF